The 22 T cell receptor beta chains listed next were all sequenced from one sample in a study of blood T cell repertoires in COVID-19. Repertoires were generated with immunoSEQ multiplex PCR, while TCRdb's copy carries only in-frame clones and drops some. The top ten hold approximately 4% of the sample, which has around 330,000 clones, around 87% seen once. Sequencing was done on a sample of peripheral blood. Receptors originate from a woman aged 50 to 60 with active or convalescent COVID-19.

The chain recombines TRBV5-1 with TRBJ2-1; tentatively, D is TRBD2 (5 bases). CDR3 size: 14 residues. V lost 1 base to trimming and J lost 1 base, with 6 bases between them. Germline V gene sequence: CDR1 SGHRS, CDR2 YFSETQ. The CDR3 bases are TGCGCCAGCAGCTTGACGGGGTCCTACAATGAGCAGTTCTTC. Amino acids: CASSLTGSYNEQFF.

The chain recombines TRBV25-1 with TRBJ2-3; D ambiguous. V was clipped by 1 base and J by 2 bases, with 7 bases between them. Germline CDR1 is MGHDK and CDR2 is SYGVNS. CDR3 length equals 14 residues. The CDR3 bases are TGTGCCAGCAGTGAATCTGGCACCACAGATACGCAGTATTTT. As protein: CASSESGTTDTQYF.

This clone was seen only once. The chain couples TRBV7-3 to TRBJ1-2, with D possibly matching TRBD1 (5 bases). Per the germline V gene, CDR1 is SGHTA and CDR2 is FQGTGA. The CDR3 extends over 15 amino acids. V was cut by 1 base and J by 2 bases, with 11 bases left in between. The CDR3 DNA follows: TGTGCCAGCAGCTTAAGGGGGGGTTCGAACTATGGCTACACCTTC. Protein: CASSLRGGSNYGYTF.

The J gene is TRBJ1-1, the V gene TRBV28; TRBD1 is a possible D gene (5 bases). Looked up from germline, CDR1 is MDHEN and CDR2 is SYDVKM. V was cut by 11 bases and J by 1 base, with 14 bases left in between. The CDR3 consists of 13 residues. The CDR3 reads CAATGGSNTEAFF. The CDR3, as DNA: TGTGCCGCAACGGGGGGTTCGAACACTGAAGCTTTCTTT.

This chain links TRBV7-8 with TRBJ1-1, with 7 bases lining up with TRBD1. The CDR3 consists of 15 residues. Germline V gene lookup returns CDR1 SGHVS and CDR2 FQNEAQ. Germline trimming cut 3 bases from V and 1 base from J; bases unmatched to any gene: 5. The CDR3 DNA is TGTGCCAGCAGCTTTTTACAGGGGCCGAACACTGAAGCTTTCTTT. It encodes CASSFLQGPNTEAFF.

This chain connects TRBV19 to TRBJ2-7; D possibly corresponds to TRBD2 (6 bases). This CDR3 is 14 amino acids long. Per the germline V gene, CDR1 is LNHDA and CDR2 is SQIVND (reference sequence). V lost 6 bases and J 3 bases, leaving 15 bases between the germline ends. CDR3 region: CASRGGAPYYEQYF. CDR3 nucleotides: TGTGCCAGTAGGGGGGGAGCCCCATACTACGAGCAGTACTTC.

This chain connects TRBV19 to TRBJ2-2; TRBD2 is a possible D gene (7 bases). The CDR3 is made up of 17 amino acids. Germline CDR1 is LNHDA and CDR2 is SQIVND (reference sequence). Trimming cost V 5 bases and J 7 bases, with 23 bases left between them. CDR3 region: CASSPRGGRRRDGELFF. The CDR3 bases are TGTGCCAGTAGTCCTAGGGGGGGCAGGCGAAGGGACGGGGAGCTGTTTTTT.

This chain's CDR3 is CSVEAIEGNTIYF. The CDR3, as DNA: TGCAGCGTTGAAGCCATAGAAGGAAACACCATATATTTT. The genes are TRBV29-1 and TRBJ1-3, with D uncertain. Trimming removed 1 base at V and 4 bases at J, with 8 bases between. The CDR3 totals 13 residues. Germline CDR1 is SQVTM and CDR2 is ANQGSEA.

This rearrangement joins TRBV29-1 to TRBJ2-7; TRBD1 matches 9 bases. Germline CDR1 reads SQVTM; CDR2 reads ANQGSEA. Germline trimming cut 6 bases from V and 1 base from J; bases unmatched to any gene: 4. The CDR3 extends over 13 amino acids. The DNA for the CDR3 is TGCAGCGTCGCCGGGACAGGGTCCTACGAGCAGTACTTC. Translating gives CSVAGTGSYEQYF.

The rearrangement links TRBV18 to TRBJ1-1; TRBD1 might be the D (6 bases). This CDR3 has 14 residues. The germline gives CDR1 KGHSH, CDR2 LQKENI. Trimming removed 3 bases from V and 5 bases from J, with 13 bases in between. The CDR3 protein is CASSPKGDGTEAFF. For the CDR3, the DNA is TGTGCCAGCTCACCTAAGGGGGATGGAACTGAAGCTTTCTTT.

The CDR3 region is CASSLGTREDTGELFF. Here the CDR3 DNA reads TGTGCCAGCAGCTTAGGAACGCGGGAGGACACCGGGGAGCTGTTTTTT. V is TRBV11-3 and J is TRBJ2-2; 8 bases fit TRBD2. V shed 1 base, J shed 3 bases, and the junction held 4 bases outside the gene matches. The CDR3 runs 16 residues. The germline CDR1 and CDR2 sequences are SGHNT and YENEEA. Based on the CDR3 plus reference TRBV11-3 and TRBJ2-2, the full variable domain is EAGVVQSPRYKIIEKKQPVAFWCNPISGHNTLYWYLQNLGQGPELLIRYENEEAVDDSQLPKDRFSAERLKGVDSTLKIQPAELGDSAVYLCASSLGTREDTGELFFGEGSRLTVL.

This rearrangement joins TRBV28 to TRBJ1-4; 9 positions match TRBD1. The CDR3 has 17 residues. V dropped 5 bases and J dropped 0; count of bases not matched to a gene: 7. Germline assignment: CDR1 MDHEN and CDR2 SYDVKM. The CDR3 protein is CASSEWTGAATNEKLFF. CDR3 coding DNA: TGTGCCAGCAGTGAATGGACAGGGGCCGCAACTAATGAAAAACTGTTTTTT.

The V gene is TRBV3-1 (or the pseudogene TRBV3-2), the J gene TRBJ1-1; TRBD1 is a possible D gene (5 bases). The CDR3 runs to 14 residues. V dropped 5 bases and J dropped 7 bases, with 17 bases sitting between them. Germline lookup yields CDR1 LGHDT and CDR2 YNNKEL (reference sequence). The CDR3 loop reads CASSIIGGSNEAFF. The CDR3 DNA reads as TGTGCCAGCAGCATAATTGGGGGGTCCAATGAAGCTTTCTTT.

The chain has TRBV6-2 or TRBV6-3 and TRBJ2-1; tentative D call: TRBD2 (6 bases). Trimming took off 5 bases at V and 0 bases at J, with 14 bases between the two ends. This CDR3 is 16 amino acids long. Germline V gene lookup returns CDR1 MNHEY and CDR2 SVGEGT. For the CDR3, the DNA is TGTGCCAGCAGTGGGGACTCACAGAGCTCCTACAATGAGCAGTTCTTC. Translated, it gives CASSGDSQSSYNEQFF.

The chain couples TRBV6-5 to TRBJ1-6; the match to TRBD1 covers 7 bases. Germline CDR1 reads MNHEY; CDR2 reads SVGAGI. The ends lost 5 bases at V and 8 bases at J; junction bases unmatched: 6. The CDR3 spans 14 residues. CDR3 sequence reads: CASSRQGRDSPLHF. CDR3 bases: TGTGCCAGCAGTCGACAGGGCAGGGATTCACCCCTCCACTTT.

This chain uses TRBV5-5 with TRBJ1-3; tentatively, D is TRBD1 (6 bases). V was cut by 4 bases and J by 2 bases, with 22 bases left in between. Germline values: CDR1 SGHKS, CDR2 YYEKEE (reference sequence). CDR3 length: 18 amino acids. Written as DNA, the CDR3 is TGTGCCAGCAGCCTACTGACAGGACTGAAGGGAACTGGAAACACCATATATTTT. Translated: CASSLLTGLKGTGNTIYF.

This chain's CDR3 is CASGLVVRQTYYGYTF. Here the CDR3 DNA reads TGTGCTAGTGGTTTGGTGGTCCGACAGACCTACTATGGCTACACCTTC. The V and J genes are TRBV12-5 and TRBJ1-2, with D perhaps matching TRBD1 (5 bases). V lost 0 bases and J lost 3, with 14 bases in between. The CDR3 is made up of 16 amino acids. In germline, CDR1 is LGHNT, CDR2 FRNRAP. Full variable domain (outside the CDR3, taken from reference TRBV12-5 and TRBJ1-2): DARVTQTPRHKVTEMGQEVTMRCQPILGHNTVFWYRQTMMQGLELLAYFRNRAPLDDSGMPKDRFSAEMPDATLATLKIQPSEPRDSAVYFCASGLVVRQTYYGYTFGSGTRLTVV.

The V call is TRBV5-1, the J call TRBJ2-2; TRBD1 matches at 8 bases. V dropped 0 bases and J dropped 4; count of bases not matched to a gene: 8. This CDR3 contains 17 residues. Germline assignment: CDR1 SGHRS and CDR2 YFSETQ. In DNA, the CDR3 is TGCGCCAGCAGCTTGGCCAAACAGGGGGTAGGCACCGGGGAGCTGTTTTTT. The encoded protein is CASSLAKQGVGTGELFF.

This rearrangement joins TRBV6-4 to TRBJ1-2; D is unclear. There are 14 residues in the CDR3. CDR1 is MRHNA and CDR2 is SNTAGT in the germline V gene. The V end lost 6 bases, the J end lost 2 bases, and 13 bases lay between the germline ends. CDR3 sequence: CASSAHPSNYGYTF. The CDR3 nucleotides are TGTGCCAGCAGCGCACACCCCTCGAACTATGGCTACACCTTC.

J is TRBJ2-7 and V is TRBV10-3; 9 bases line up with TRBD1. V trimming: 8 bases; J trimming: 6 bases; junction bases outside the gene matches: 11. In germline, CDR1 is ENHRY, CDR2 SYGVKD. The CDR3 has 14 amino acids. Here the CDR3 reads CAIGQGTGMGEQYF. The DNA for the CDR3 is TGTGCCATCGGGCAAGGGACAGGGATGGGCGAGCAGTACTTC.

This sequence joins TRBV2 and TRBJ2-3; TRBD2 agrees at 14 bases. Germline V gives CDR1 SNHLY, CDR2 FYNNEI. Trimming removed 8 bases from V and 6 bases from J; junction bases left unmatched: 10. The CDR3 sequence is 16 residues long. The CDR3 DNA follows: TGTGCCAGCGGGGCCCCGACTAGCGGGAGGGAGGATACGCAGTATTTT. Its translation: CASGAPTSGREDTQYF.

V is TRBV5-5 and J is TRBJ1-1; 7 bases are a match to TRBD1. CDR1 SGHKS and CDR2 YYEKEE come from the germline V gene (reference sequence). This CDR3 spans 14 amino acids. The J segment lost 2 bases and the V segment lost 1 base, leaving 2 bases of the junction unmatched. Here the CDR3 reads CASSLSGGNTEAFF. The DNA for the CDR3 is TGTGCCAGCAGCTTGTCAGGGGGAAACACTGAAGCTTTCTTT.